The 12 T cell receptor beta chains below come from one sample, sequenced in a study of CD8 T cells in Susac syndrome. Reverse transcription of roughly 0.45 to 1 ug RNA used random hexamers. TCRdb re-analysed the immunoSEQ multiplex PCR reads in MiXCR, keeping a single row per CDR3 protein. The sample lists approximately 74,000 distinct CDR3 sequences; over 85% were seen once. Source material: CD8+ T cells from PBMCs. These receptors all come from a human donor with Susac syndrome.

The gene calls are TRBV20-1 and TRBJ2-7; weak D call: TRBD2 (6 bases). The ends were cut back, 0 bases at V and 0 bases at J, with 12 bases in the middle. Germline-derived CDR1 and CDR2 are DFQATT and SNEGSKA (reference sequence). CDR3 size: 15 residues. The CDR3 DNA is TGCAGTGCTAGAGATTCGGAGGGTTCCTCCTACGAGCAGTACTTC. Its translation: CSARDSEGSSYEQYF.

J is TRBJ1-2 and V is TRBV2; D is unresolved. The V and J ends lost 8 bases and 4 bases respectively, with 11 bases between them. The CDR3 covers 12 residues. Germline assignment: CDR1 SNHLY and CDR2 FYNNEI. CDR3 protein: CASGRAGYGYTF. CDR3 bases: TGTGCCAGCGGAAGGGCTGGCTATGGCTACACCTTC.

J is TRBJ2-7 and V is TRBV20-1; the D gene is possibly TRBD2 (5 bases). The CDR3 sequence is 14 residues long. Germline loops: CDR1 DFQATT, CDR2 SNEGSKA (reference sequence). V shed 6 bases and J shed 2 bases, with 17 bases lying between them. The chain's CDR3 is CSATDREGPYEQYF. The CDR3 nucleotides read TGCAGTGCGACCGATAGAGAGGGTCCCTACGAGCAGTACTTC.

The rearrangement links TRBV19 to TRBJ1-1; TRBD1 matches 7 bases. J was trimmed by 6 bases and V by 5 bases; bases with no gene match: 12. The CDR3 spans 15 residues. Germline-derived CDR1 and CDR2 are LNHDA and SQIVND (reference sequence). Here the CDR3 reads CASSPGTADLAEAFF. The CDR3 DNA is TGTGCCAGTAGTCCCGGGACAGCCGACTTGGCTGAAGCTTTCTTT.

The chain links TRBV3-1 to TRBJ2-1, with D perhaps TRBD1 (6 bases). Germline values: CDR1 LGHDT, CDR2 YNNKEL (reference sequence). This CDR3 comprises 14 residues. Trimming removed 0 bases from V and 8 bases from J, with 11 bases in between. The CDR3 DNA follows: TGTGCCAGCAGCCAAGACGGGCAGGGGCATGAGCAGTTCTTC. The encoded protein is CASSQDGQGHEQFF.

The chain carries TRBV10-3 and TRBJ2-3, with unresolved D. The V gene's germline CDR1 is ENHRY and CDR2 SYGVKD. The CDR3 consists of 12 residues. V was trimmed by 3 bases and J by 6 bases, leaving 7 bases between them. CDR3 coding DNA: TGTGCCATCAGTGAACCGATTGATACGCAGTATTTT. Translated, it gives CAISEPIDTQYF.

V is TRBV4-2 and J is TRBJ1-2, with D unresolved. Trimming pared 0 bases from V and 8 bases from J, leaving 4 bases between. CDR1 is LGHNA, CDR2 YNFKEQ, per germline. The CDR3 loop spans 11 amino acids. CDR3 sequence (DNA): TGTGCCAGCAGCCAAGATGACGGCTACACCTTC. Residues: CASSQDDGYTF.

The V gene is TRBV5-4, the J gene TRBJ2-1, with 8 bases lining up with TRBD2. J gave up 7 bases and V 4 bases, and 10 bases lay outside the gene matches. The germline CDR1 and CDR2 sequences are SGHNT and YYREEE (reference sequence). This CDR3 region has 15 residues. The CDR3 protein is CASSPYGLAVNEQFF. CDR3 sequence (DNA): TGTGCCAGCAGCCCTTACGGACTAGCTGTTAATGAGCAGTTCTTC. Using reference TRBV5-4 and TRBJ2-1 for the parts outside the CDR3, the full variable domain is ETGVTQSPTHLIKTRGQQVTLRCSSQSGHNTVSWYQQALGQGPQFIFQYYREEENGRGNFPPRFSGLQFPNYSSELNVNALELDDSALYLCASSPYGLAVNEQFFGPGTRLTVL.

V usage is TRBV7-9 and J usage is TRBJ2-7; D is possibly TRBD2 (5 bases). The V end lost 5 bases, the J end lost 3 bases, and 8 bases lay between the germline ends. This CDR3 comprises 12 residues. Per germline, CDR1 SEHNR and CDR2 FQNEAQ (reference sequence). The CDR3 reads CASSETSYEQYF. The CDR3 DNA reads as TGTGCCAGCAGCGAAACTAGCTACGAGCAGTACTTC.

This chain connects TRBV14 to TRBJ2-7; TRBD1 agrees at 7 bases. The CDR3 contains 14 residues. Germline CDR1 is SGHDN and CDR2 is FVKESK. V dropped 3 bases and J dropped 3; count of bases not matched to a gene: 5. The CDR3: CASSHQGVGYEQYF. The DNA of the CDR3 is TGTGCCAGCAGCCATCAGGGGGTTGGCTACGAGCAGTACTTC.

This chain joins TRBV25-1 and TRBJ1-2; tentative D call: TRBD1 (6 bases). The ends were cut back, 10 bases at V and 8 bases at J, with 11 bases in the middle. Looked up from germline, CDR1 is MGHDK and CDR2 is SYGVNS. The CDR3 covers 10 residues. The CDR3 reads CATQDSGYTF. CDR3 DNA: TGTGCCACCCAGGACAGCGGCTACACCTTC.

This clonotype was picked up a small number of times. The CDR3 DNA follows: TGCACCGCTGGGAATGGAGGGGGCTACAATGAGCAGTTCTTC. Amino acids: CTAGNGGGYNEQFF. This chain uses TRBV20-1 with TRBJ2-1; the D gene could be TRBD1 or TRBD2 (6 bases each). The CDR3 sequence is 14 residues long. CDR1 and CDR2 from the germline V gene are DFQATT and SNEGSKA (reference sequence).